These T cell receptor beta chains were read from a single sample in a study of blood T cell repertoires in COVID-19. The method was immunoSEQ multiplex PCR; TCRdb's version includes in-frame clones alone and lacks a portion of them. The table shows some 180,000 clones, with roughly 76% occurring only once. The sequenced sample consisted of peripheral blood. The receptors come from a woman aged 45 to 65 with active or convalescent COVID-19. Each CDR3 is given with its conserved first and last residue. D genes are given only for firm matches. Where a row states a size, it is once, few, many or the class of an expanded clone; other rows omit it.

TRBJ2-1	TRBV5-1	TRBD2	.	CASSFRPTSGGYNEQFF	TGCGCCAGCAGCTTCCGCCCGACTAGCGGGGGCTACAATGAGCAGTTCTTC
TRBJ1-2	TRBV20-1	TRBD1	.	CSAMGEGARVF	TGCAGTGCGATGGGCGAGGGGGCACGGGTTTTC
TRBJ1-3	TRBV9	.	.	CASSLQGAGNTIYF	TGTGCCAGCAGCCTCCAAGGGGCTGGAAACACCATATATTTT
TRBJ1-1	TRBV6-1	.	.	CASSDPGLGNTEAFF	TGTGCCAGCAGTGACCCAGGGTTGGGGAACACTGAAGCTTTCTTT
TRBJ2-2	TRBV24-1	.	.	CATTVWAGFWNTGELFF	TGTGCCACCACTGTATGGGCGGGGTTTTGGAACACCGGGGAGCTGTTTTTT
TRBJ2-5	TRBV5-1	TRBD1	few	CASSLVGAGQGFETQYF	TGCGCCAGCAGCTTGGTAGGGGCGGGACAGGGATTTGAGACCCAGTACTTC
TRBJ1-5	TRBV28	.	many	CASTSNRAPDQPQHF	TGTGCCAGCACATCAAACAGGGCCCCGGATCAGCCCCAGCATTTT
TRBJ2-6	TRBV19	.	.	CASSISSGANVLTF	TGTGCCAGTAGTATTAGCTCTGGGGCCAACGTCCTGACTTTC
TRBJ1-1	TRBV27	TRBD1	.	CASSFTDRSTEAFF	TGTGCCAGCAGTTTCACGGACAGGAGCACTGAAGCTTTCTTT
TRBJ2-7	TRBV5-5	TRBD2	.	CASSGLAGGEGEQYF	TGTGCCAGCAGCGGACTAGCGGGAGGGGAAGGAGAGCAGTACTTC
TRBJ2-3	TRBV5-4	.	.	CASSLFMTDTDTQYF	TGTGCCAGCAGCTTGTTCATGACTGACACAGATACGCAGTATTTT
TRBJ2-5	TRBV18	.	once	CASSDSLQETQYF	TGTGCCAGCTCAGACAGCCTCCAAGAGACCCAGTACTTC
TRBJ2-7	TRBV27	TRBD1	.	CASSPIDRDEQYF	TGTGCCAGCAGTCCGATCGACAGGGACGAGCAGTACTTC
TRBJ1-2	TRBV19	TRBD1	.	CASSIARTGPYGYTF	TGTGCCAGTAGTATCGCGAGGACAGGCCCCTATGGCTACACCTTC
TRBJ2-2	TRBV18	.	many	CASSPENSYDTGELFF	TGTGCCAGCTCACCAGAGAACAGCTACGACACCGGGGAGCTGTTTTTT
TRBJ2-7	TRBV14	.	.	CASSQYTGFNEQYF	TGTGCCAGCAGCCAATATACAGGGTTTAACGAGCAGTACTTC
TRBJ1-6	TRBV4-1	TRBD1	.	CASSQDRVGGAKNSPLHF	TGCGCCAGCAGCCAAGATCGGGTAGGGGGCGCTAAAAATTCACCCCTCCACTTT
TRBJ2-1	TRBV6-5	.	.	CASIPRGRGDNEQFF	TGTGCCAGCATTCCCAGGGGTCGGGGAGACAATGAGCAGTTCTTC
TRBJ1-5	TRBV5-1	.	once	CASSLDAGQPQHF	TGCGCCAGCAGCTTGGACGCGGGGCAGCCCCAGCATTTT
TRBJ2-7	TRBV6-2/TRBV6-3	.	.	CASSYSLSASSYEQYF	TGTGCCAGCAGTTATTCTCTGAGCGCTAGCTCCTACGAGCAGTACTTC
TRBJ2-6	TRBV5-1	.	.	CASSLTESGANVLTF	TGCGCCAGCAGCTTGACAGAGTCTGGGGCCAACGTCCTGACTTTC
TRBJ1-5	TRBV6-5	TRBD1	.	CASSRDRGGNQPQHF	TGTGCCAGCAGCCGCGACAGGGGTGGCAATCAGCCCCAGCATTTT
TRBJ1-5	TRBV6-2/TRBV6-3	TRBD1	once	CASSQDRKGYSNQPQHF	TGTGCCAGCAGTCAGGACAGGAAGGGCTATAGCAATCAGCCCCAGCATTTT
TRBJ2-1	TRBV20-1	.	.	CSASLYNEQFF	TGCAGTGCTAGTCTCTACAATGAGCAGTTCTTC
TRBJ1-4	TRBV5-5	TRBD1	.	CASSDRATNEKLFF	TGTGCCAGCAGCGACAGGGCCACTAATGAAAAACTGTTTTTT
TRBJ1-5	TRBV5-8	.	.	CASSQLGSYSNQPQHF	TGTGCCAGCAGCCAGCTGGGGAGTTATAGCAATCAGCCCCAGCATTTT